Below, 7 T cell receptor beta chains from the same sample are listed, as sequenced in a study of somatic reversion in DOCK8 deficiency. From 95 to 100 ng genomic DNA, TRB libraries were made by one-step EuroClonality-NGS amplicon PCR. TCRdb ran MiXCR on the multiplex PCR reads and lists one entry per CDR3 protein. The top ten clones hold 7.5% to 9.5% of a sample with several thousand distinct CDR3 sequences, under 25% of them seen once. Sequencing was done on a sample of peripheral blood. These TCRs come from a human donor in good health.

By its share, this clonotype is large (0.1 to 1%). The chain recombines TRBV10-3 with TRBJ1-1; the D is unclear. The CDR3 is 14 residues long. Deletions cut 0 bases from V and 1 base from J, with 6 bases between. CDR1 is ENHRY, CDR2 SYGVKD, per germline. CDR3 sequence reads: CAISESAGNTEAFF. The CDR3 coding sequence is TGTGCCATCAGTGAGTCGGCTGGGAACACTGAAGCTTTCTTT.

This clonotype was counted a few times. The chain recombines TRBV10-2 with TRBJ1-2; D uncertain. The CDR3 is made up of 15 amino acids. Germline-derived CDR1 and CDR2 are WSHSY and SAAADI. The ends were cut back, 6 bases at V and 5 bases at J, with 19 bases in the middle. The CDR3 DNA follows: TGCGCCAGCAGCACGTCTAGGGAGGGCTCTTATGGCTACACCTTC. It codes for CASSTSREGSYGYTF.

This clonotype is deemed medium-sized. The chain couples TRBV11-2 to TRBJ1-1, with TRBD1 as a possible D gene (5 bases). Germline V gives CDR1 SGHAT, CDR2 FQNNGV. The V end was cut by 10 bases, the J end by 8 bases, with 17 bases between. The CDR3 is made up of 12 amino acids. The CDR3 spells CATQDRGLEAFF. CDR3 in DNA: TGTGCCACCCAGGACCGGGGCCTCGAAGCTTTCTTT.

This chain connects TRBV30 to TRBJ1-1; tentative D call: TRBD1 (5 bases). CDR3 size: 11 residues. Germline CDR1 and CDR2: GTSNPN and SVGIG (reference sequence). The germline V and J ends were trimmed by 2 bases and 8 bases, with 9 bases remaining between them. This CDR3 is CAWSYDSEAFF. CDR3 DNA sequence: TGTGCCTGGAGTTATGACAGCGAAGCTTTCTTT. Full variable domain (rest looked up from reference TRBV30 and TRBJ1-1): SQTIHQWPATLVQPVGSPLSLECTVEGTSNPNLYWYRQAAGRGLQLLFYSVGIGQISSEVPQNLSASRPQDRQFILSSKKLLLSDSGFYLCAWSYDSEAFFGQGTRLTVV.

This clonotype is medium-sized in the sample. The V gene is TRBV6-2 or TRBV6-3, the J gene TRBJ1-1; D remains ambiguous. Germline assignment: CDR1 MNHEY and CDR2 SVGEGT. The CDR3 totals 14 residues. With 1 base removed from V and 1 base from J, the gap between germline ends came to 7 bases. The CDR3 loop reads CASSYLWGNTEAFF. The DNA of the CDR3 is TGTGCCAGCAGTTACTTGTGGGGGAACACTGAAGCTTTCTTT.

By sample share, this clonotype is medium-sized. CDR3 in amino acids: CASSIVWGTGVSGNTEAFF. The CDR3 nucleotides are TGTGCCAGTAGTATAGTCTGGGGGACAGGGGTGTCCGGGAACACTGAAGCTTTCTTT. The chain joins TRBV19 to TRBJ1-1; 10 bases line up with TRBD1. There are 19 residues in the CDR3. Germline trimming cut 1 base from V and 1 base from J; bases unmatched to any gene: 12. The germline V gene encodes CDR1 LNHDA and CDR2 SQIVND (reference sequence).

In this sample, this clonotype turned up a few times. A read error may account for a junction end that differs from germline. V usage is TRBV7-7 and J usage is TRBJ2-2; 7 bases are a match to TRBD1. Germline loops: CDR1 SSHAT, CDR2 FNYEAQ (reference sequence). The CDR3 loop spans 14 amino acids. In nucleotides, the CDR3 is TGTGCTAGCAGAGCGACAGGGATAACCGGGGAGCTGTTTTTT. Its translation: CASRATGITGELFF.